This TCR beta chain was profiled in a study of T-cell reconstitution after alpha-beta-depleted transplantation in children. Whole-study results and caveats: At around two months after transplant, the alpha-beta T cells were reportedly derived from several hundred expanded clones that came from non-depleted graft cells. Fresh T-cell production supplied most of the T-cell counts and diversity seen one year after transplant. Recipient T cells and thymic progenitors that survived gave rise to the high TCRbeta diversity observed at day 60 in some patients.

This clonotype was picked up many times. Its antigen is still unknown. The CDR3 covers 16 residues. Trimming left V 1 base short and J 7 bases short, with 17 bases between. Germline V gives CDR1 SEHNR, CDR2 FQNEAQ (reference sequence). Construction of the TCRbeta library involved unique molecular identifiers. Each CDR3 protein gets one entry after TCRdb re-called the PCR reads with MiXCR. The sample includes around 600,000 distinct CDR3 sequences, under 25% of them seen just once. The sequence was obtained from a boy in the first two years of life who had a stem cell transplant for acute myeloid leukemia, so the T cells may come from the graft donor. The V call is TRBV7-9, the J call TRBJ2-1; either TRBD1 or TRBD2 may fit D (6 bases each). Specimen: PBMCs, mostly from graft donor cells, collected 360 days after TCRalphabeta/CD19-depleted stem cell transplant. The CDR3: CASSLEVGGRRNEQFF. The CDR3 nucleotides are TGTGCCAGCAGCTTAGAGGTGGGGGGCCGCCGGAATGAGCAGTTCTTC.